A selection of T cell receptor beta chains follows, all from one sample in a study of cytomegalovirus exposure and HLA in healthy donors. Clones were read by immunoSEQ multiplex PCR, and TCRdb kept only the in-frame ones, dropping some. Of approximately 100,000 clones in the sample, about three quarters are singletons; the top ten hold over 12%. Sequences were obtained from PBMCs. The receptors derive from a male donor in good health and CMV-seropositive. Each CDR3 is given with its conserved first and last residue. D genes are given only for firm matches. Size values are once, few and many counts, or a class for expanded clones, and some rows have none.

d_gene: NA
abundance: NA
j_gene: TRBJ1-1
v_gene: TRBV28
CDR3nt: TGTGCCAGCAGTTTAGGTGCGGGGGCGGTGTTGGTCACTGAAGCTTTCTTT
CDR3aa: CASSLGAGAVLVTEAFF

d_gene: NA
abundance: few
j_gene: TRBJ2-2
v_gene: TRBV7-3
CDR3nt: TGTGCCAGCAGCTTAGGGCGGGGGCCAGCGAGCGGGGAGCTGTTTTTT
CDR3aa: CASSLGRGPASGELFF

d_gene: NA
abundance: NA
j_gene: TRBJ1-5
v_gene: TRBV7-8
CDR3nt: TGTGCCAGCAGCTTAGCCTCAGGGGCGAACAATCAGCCCCAGCATTTT
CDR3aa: CASSLASGANNQPQHF

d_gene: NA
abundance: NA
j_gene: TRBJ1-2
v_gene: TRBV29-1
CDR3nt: TGCAGCGTTAGGACTCAGCTTTATGGCTACACCTTC
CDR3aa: CSVRTQLYGYTF

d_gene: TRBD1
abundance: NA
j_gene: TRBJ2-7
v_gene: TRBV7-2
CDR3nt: TGTGCCAGCAGCTCCATACAGGGGGCAAGCGAGCAGTACTTC
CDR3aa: CASSSIQGASEQYF

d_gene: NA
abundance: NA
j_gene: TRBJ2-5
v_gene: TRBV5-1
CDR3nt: TGCGCCAGCAGCTTAACTGGCGGGACCGAAGAGACCCAGTACTTC
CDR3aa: CASSLTGGTEETQYF

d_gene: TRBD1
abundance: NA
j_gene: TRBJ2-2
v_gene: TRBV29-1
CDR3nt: TGCAGCGGGAACAGGGGAACCGGGGAGCTGTTTTTT
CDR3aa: CSGNRGTGELFF

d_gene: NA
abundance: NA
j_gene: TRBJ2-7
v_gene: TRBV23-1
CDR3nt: TGCGCCAGCAGTCACCCCCGTGGGGCAGCTACCTACGAGCAGTACTTC
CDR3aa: CASSHPRGAATYEQYF

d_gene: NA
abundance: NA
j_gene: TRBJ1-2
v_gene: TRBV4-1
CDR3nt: TGCGCCAGCAGCCAAGGCTGGTTATCCCCGGACTATGGCTACACCTTC
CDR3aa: CASSQGWLSPDYGYTF

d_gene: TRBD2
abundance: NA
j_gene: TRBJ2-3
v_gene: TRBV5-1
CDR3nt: TGCGCCAGCAGCTTACTCGGGGGGGAGGGGGATACGCAGTATTTT
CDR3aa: CASSLLGGEGDTQYF

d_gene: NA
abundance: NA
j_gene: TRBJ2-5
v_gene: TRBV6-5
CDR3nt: TGTGCCAGCAGTTACTCTACAAGTAGCCAGACCCAGTACTTC
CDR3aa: CASSYSTSSQTQYF

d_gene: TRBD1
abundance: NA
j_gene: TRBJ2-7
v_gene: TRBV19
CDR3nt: TGTGCCAGTAGTGCCGGGGACAGGGGGCTGTACTACGAGCAGTACTTC
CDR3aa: CASSAGDRGLYYEQYF

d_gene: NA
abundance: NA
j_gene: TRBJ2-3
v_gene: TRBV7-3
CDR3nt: TGTGCCAGCAGCTTTACACAGGGTGATACGCAGTATTTT
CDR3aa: CASSFTQGDTQYF

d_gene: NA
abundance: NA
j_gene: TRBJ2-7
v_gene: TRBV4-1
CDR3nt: TGCGCCAGCAGCCAAGATCGCGGCTACGAGCAGTACTTC
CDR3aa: CASSQDRGYEQYF

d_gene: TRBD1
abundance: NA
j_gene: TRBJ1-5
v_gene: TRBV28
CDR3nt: TGTGCCAGCAGCCGAGCCGGGACAGGGCAGAGGCCCCAGCATTTT
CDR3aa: CASSRAGTGQRPQHF

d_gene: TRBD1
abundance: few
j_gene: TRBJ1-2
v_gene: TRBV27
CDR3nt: TGTGCCAGTAGCGACTCGACAGGGTGGTATGGCTACACCTTC
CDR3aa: CASSDSTGWYGYTF

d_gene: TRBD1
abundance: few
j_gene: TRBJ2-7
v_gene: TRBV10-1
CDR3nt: TGCGCCAGCAGTGGCCCCGGGACAGGGGCCCCATACGAGCAGTACTTC
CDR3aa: CASSGPGTGAPYEQYF

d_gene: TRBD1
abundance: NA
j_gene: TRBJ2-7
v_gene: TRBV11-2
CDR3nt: TGTGCCAGCAGCTTAGGGACAGGGGCTACAATCTACGAGCAGTACTTC
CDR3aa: CASSLGTGATIYEQYF

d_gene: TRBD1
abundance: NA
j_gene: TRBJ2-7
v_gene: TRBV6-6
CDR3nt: TGTGCCATCGGGACAGGGGGCTCCTACGAGCAGTACTTC
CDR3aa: CAIGTGGSYEQYF

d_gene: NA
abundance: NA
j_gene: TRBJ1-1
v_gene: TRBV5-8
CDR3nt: TGTGCCAGCAGCTTGGGGACGGGGGGGATCCACACTGAAGCTTTCTTT
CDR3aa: CASSLGTGGIHTEAFF

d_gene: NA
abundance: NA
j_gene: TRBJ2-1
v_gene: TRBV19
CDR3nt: TGTGCCAGTAGTTGGCAGGGCGGTGAGCAGTTCTTC
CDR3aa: CASSWQGGEQFF

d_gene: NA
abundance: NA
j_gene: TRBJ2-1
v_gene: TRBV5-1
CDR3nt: TGCGCCAGCAGCTTGGCCGGTGGGGCCGTGGGAAATGAGCAGTTCTTC
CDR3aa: CASSLAGGAVGNEQFF

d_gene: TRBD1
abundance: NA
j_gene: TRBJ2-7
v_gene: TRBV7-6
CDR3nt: TGTGCCAGCAGCGACCCACGACAGGGACACTACGAGCAGTACTTC
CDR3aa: CASSDPRQGHYEQYF

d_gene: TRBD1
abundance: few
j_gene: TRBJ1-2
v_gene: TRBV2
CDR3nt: TGTGCCAGCAGCGGTCGACAGGGGTTTCATGGCTACACCTTC
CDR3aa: CASSGRQGFHGYTF

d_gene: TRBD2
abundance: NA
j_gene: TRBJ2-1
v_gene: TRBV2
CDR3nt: TGTGCCAGCAGTGACCTAGCGGGGGGTATCAATGAGCAGTTCTTC
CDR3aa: CASSDLAGGINEQFF

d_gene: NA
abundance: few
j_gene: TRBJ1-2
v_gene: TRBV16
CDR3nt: TGTGCCAGCAGCCTCGACAGGCCCCTGGATGGCTACACCTTC
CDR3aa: CASSLDRPLDGYTF

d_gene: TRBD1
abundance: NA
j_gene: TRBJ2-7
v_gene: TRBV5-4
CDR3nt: TGTGCCAGCAGCTCAGGGGGCCGCACCTACGAGCAGTACTTC
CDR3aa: CASSSGGRTYEQYF

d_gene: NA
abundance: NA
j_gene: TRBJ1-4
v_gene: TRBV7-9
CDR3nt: TGTGCCAGCAGCCCGAGGGTTGCAACTAATGAAAAACTGTTTTTT
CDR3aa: CASSPRVATNEKLFF

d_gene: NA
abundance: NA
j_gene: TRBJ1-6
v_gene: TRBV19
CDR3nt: TGTGCCAGTAGTATAGTGTTCGGGCAGGGGCGGAATTCACCCCTCCACTTT
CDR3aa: CASSIVFGQGRNSPLHF